This T cell receptor (beta chain) is drawn from a study of blood T cell repertoires in COVID-19. The age range of participants was about 18 to 100 years, with residence in about two dozen US areas. Clones were sequenced by immunoSEQ multiplex PCR, and TCRdb holds only the in-frame ones, with some missing. The sample has approximately 400,000 clones, more than 70% seen once. V gave up 4 bases and J gave up 4 bases, with 16 bases separating them. The CDR3 extends over 15 amino acids. From germline, CDR1 is WSHSY and CDR2 SAAADI. This receptor was obtained from a woman under 30 who had recovered from COVID-19. The sample was PBMCs or T cells enriched from blood (not recorded which). The chain uses TRBV10-2 and TRBJ1-2, with D uncertain. CDR3 region: CASSGPLVGGYGYTF. The CDR3 DNA is TGCGCCAGCAGTGGCCCGCTGGTAGGAGGCTATGGCTACACCTTC.